This T cell receptor (beta chain) comes out of a study of CD8+ T cells in alopecia areata. Study details: Tofacitinib dosing lasted 6 to 18 months, which was then followed by 6 months off drug.

In each case, RNA was isolated and then reverse transcribed into cDNA as the sequencing template. Clones were sequenced by immunoSEQ multiplex PCR, and TCRdb holds only the in-frame ones, with some missing. The table records 150,000 to 200,000 clones, just over 65% of them present only once. The CDR3 has 15 residues. V lost 6 bases and J lost 4; bases outside the gene matches: 10. Germline assignment: CDR1 SQVTM and CDR2 ANQGSEA. Noted treatment: oral pan-JAK inhibitor, 5-10 mg twice daily. From alopecia areata patients, lesional scalp punch biopsies and peripheral blood were collected. The chain couples TRBV29-1 to TRBJ2-3; 10 bases map to TRBD1. Sequencing was performed on CD4+ T cells sorted from blood, taken at week 4, from a patient treated with tofacitinib. The TCR was taken from a human donor with alopecia areata. The CDR3 spells CSVESGTGASDTQYF. The CDR3 bases are TGCAGCGTGGAGTCCGGGACAGGGGCATCAGATACGCAGTATTTT.